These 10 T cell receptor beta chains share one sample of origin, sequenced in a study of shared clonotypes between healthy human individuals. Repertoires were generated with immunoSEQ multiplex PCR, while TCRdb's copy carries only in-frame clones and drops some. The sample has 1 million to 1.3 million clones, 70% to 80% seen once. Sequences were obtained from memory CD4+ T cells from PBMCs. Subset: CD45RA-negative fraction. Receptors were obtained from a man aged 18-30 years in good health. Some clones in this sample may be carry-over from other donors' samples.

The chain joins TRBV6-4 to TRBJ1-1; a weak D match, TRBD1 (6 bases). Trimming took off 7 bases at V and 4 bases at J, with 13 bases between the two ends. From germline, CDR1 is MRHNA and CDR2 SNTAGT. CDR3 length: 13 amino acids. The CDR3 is CASTREQGTEAFF. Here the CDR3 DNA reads TGTGCCAGCACCCGAGAACAGGGCACTGAAGCTTTCTTT.

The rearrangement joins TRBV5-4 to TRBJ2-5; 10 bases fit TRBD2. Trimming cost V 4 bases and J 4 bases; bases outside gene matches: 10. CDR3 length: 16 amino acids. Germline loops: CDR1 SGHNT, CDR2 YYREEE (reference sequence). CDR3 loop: CASSVQLAGWAETQYF. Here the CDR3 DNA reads TGTGCCAGCAGCGTGCAACTAGCGGGATGGGCAGAGACCCAGTACTTC. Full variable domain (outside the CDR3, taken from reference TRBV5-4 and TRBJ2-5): ETGVTQSPTHLIKTRGQQVTLRCSSQSGHNTVSWYQQALGQGPQFIFQYYREEENGRGNFPPRFSGLQFPNYSSELNVNALELDDSALYLCASSVQLAGWAETQYFGPGTRLLVL.

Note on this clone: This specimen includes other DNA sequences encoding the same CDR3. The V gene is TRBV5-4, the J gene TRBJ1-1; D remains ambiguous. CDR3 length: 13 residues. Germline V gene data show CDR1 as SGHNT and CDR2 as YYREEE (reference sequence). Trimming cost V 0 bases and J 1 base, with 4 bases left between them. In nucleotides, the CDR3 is TGTGCCAGCAGCTTGGACCCGAACACTGAAGCTTTCTTT. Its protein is CASSLDPNTEAFF.

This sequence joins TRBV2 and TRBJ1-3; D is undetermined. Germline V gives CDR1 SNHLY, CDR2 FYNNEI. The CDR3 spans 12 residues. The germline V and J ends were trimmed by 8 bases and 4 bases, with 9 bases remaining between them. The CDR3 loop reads CASGGYGNTIYF. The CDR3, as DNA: TGTGCCAGCGGCGGGTACGGAAACACCATATATTTT.

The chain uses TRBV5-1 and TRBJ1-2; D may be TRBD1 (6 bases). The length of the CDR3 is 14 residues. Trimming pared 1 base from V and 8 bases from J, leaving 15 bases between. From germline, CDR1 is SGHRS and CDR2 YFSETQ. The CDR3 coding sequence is TGCGCCAGCAGCTTGAGTGGGGGGCGAGGCGGCTACACCTTC. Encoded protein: CASSLSGGRGGYTF.

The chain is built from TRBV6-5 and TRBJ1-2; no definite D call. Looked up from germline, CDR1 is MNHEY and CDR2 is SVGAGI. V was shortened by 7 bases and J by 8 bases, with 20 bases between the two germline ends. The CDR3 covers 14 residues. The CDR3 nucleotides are TGTGCCAGCACCCAGTCATCGGGAATGAGGGGCTACACCTTC. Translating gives CASTQSSGMRGYTF.

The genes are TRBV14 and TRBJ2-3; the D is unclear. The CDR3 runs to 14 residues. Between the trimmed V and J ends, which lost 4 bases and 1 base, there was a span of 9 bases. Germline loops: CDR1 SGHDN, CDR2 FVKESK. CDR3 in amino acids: CASSRRTRTDTQYF. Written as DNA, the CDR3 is TGTGCCAGCAGCCGACGGACCCGCACAGATACGCAGTATTTT.

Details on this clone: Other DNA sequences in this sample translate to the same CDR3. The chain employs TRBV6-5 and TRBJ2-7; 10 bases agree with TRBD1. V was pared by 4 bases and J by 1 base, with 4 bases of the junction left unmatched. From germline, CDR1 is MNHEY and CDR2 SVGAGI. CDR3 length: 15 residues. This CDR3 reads CASSSPGQGSYEQYF. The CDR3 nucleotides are TGTGCCAGCAGTTCTCCGGGACAGGGGTCCTACGAGCAGTACTTC.

CDR3 sequence (DNA): TGTGCCAGCAGCCAAGAGGTCGGGACTAGCACCGGGGAGCTGTTTTTT. The encoded protein is CASSQEVGTSTGELFF. V usage is TRBV4-2 and J usage is TRBJ2-2, with 8 bases lining up with TRBD2. Germline V gene lookup returns CDR1 LGHNA and CDR2 YNFKEQ. CDR3 length: 16 amino acids. V gave up 0 bases and J gave up 4 bases; unmatched junction bases: 4.

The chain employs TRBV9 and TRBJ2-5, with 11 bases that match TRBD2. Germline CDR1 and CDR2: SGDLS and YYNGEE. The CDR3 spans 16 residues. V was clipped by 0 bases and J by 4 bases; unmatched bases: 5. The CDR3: CASSVATSGSGETQYF. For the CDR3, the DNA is TGTGCCAGCAGCGTAGCAACTAGCGGGAGTGGAGAGACCCAGTACTTC.